The rows below give T cell receptor beta chains drawn from one sample of a study of T cells in Graves' hyperthyroidism and ophthalmopathy. TCRdb fed the multiplex PCR reads into MiXCR, producing one record per CDR3 protein. This repertoire shows hundreds of thousands of distinct CDR3 sequences, more than 20% found once; its top ten account for 34%. Sequenced material: blood. The receptors were sampled from a man in his thirties or forties with Graves' ophthalmopathy. Both conserved end residues are part of each CDR3. The listing skips clone size in some rows; elsewhere it reads once, few, many or a size class.

cdr3_length clone_size v_call cdr3_aa
12 many TRBV20-1 CSARIERTEAFF
13 many TRBV6-2/TRBV6-3 CASTRLGGGEAFF
14 - TRBV4-2 CASSLGGWGTEAFF
15 - TRBV30 CASTPQGYLGETQYF
19 - TRBV20-1 CSAYGPPGLAGSRTGELFF
15 - TRBV18 CASSPAGTSMYEQFF
15 - TRBV4-3 CASSRGVIGGAETFF
14 many TRBV2 CASSIAEANVEQFF
16 - TRBV7-9 CASSEIHGYSYNEQFF
13 few TRBV11-3 CASSQSPPSEQYF
17 few TRBV9 CASSADSGTGLLDTQYF
11 many TRBV11-2 CGGRIGQPQHF
15 many TRBV7-9 CASSPPTSGSDTQYF
15 - TRBV2 CASSVKREGTGELFF
15 - TRBV7-9 CASSLAMGSSYEQYF